This TCR beta chain derives from a study of circulating and synovial CD4+ cells in juvenile arthritis. Assay used: immunoSEQ multiplex PCR; TCRdb lists only in-frame clones, some missing. This sample has 35,000 or so clones, with about 96% found just once. The CDR3 covers 14 residues. Germline loops: CDR1 MDHEN, CDR2 SYDVKM. Trimming pared 5 bases from V and 2 bases from J, leaving 12 bases between. Sample: CD4+ T cells from blood. This TCR was sampled from a human donor with juvenile idiopathic arthritis. The genes are TRBV28 and TRBJ2-5; TRBD2 might be the D (7 bases). CDR3 bases: TGTGCCAGCAGTAGGGGGGGACCTCAAGAGACCCAGTACTTC. As protein: CASSRGGPQETQYF. Together with reference TRBV28 and TRBJ2-5, the CDR3 gives the full variable domain: DVKVTQSSRYLVKRTGEKVFLECVQDMDHENMFWYRQDPGLGLRLIYFSYDVKMKEKGDIPEGYSVSREKKERFSLILESASTNQTSMYLCASSRGGPQETQYFGPGTRLLVL.